The 5 T cell receptor beta chains presented below share a single source sample, sequenced in a study of regulatory T cells in long-lasting Graves disease. With iRepertoire HTBI primers and Arm-PCR of CDR3 regions, TCR beta libraries were built. TCRdb recomputed calls from the multiplex PCR reads with MiXCR, one row per CDR3 protein. Of 410,000 or so distinct CDR3 sequences in the sample, about 15% are singletons; the top ten hold over 15%. Described time point: newly diagnosed GD, antithyroid drugs for less than 3 months. Preparation of the TCR library used RNA extracted from PBMCs. The same data also contributed to another study, on T cells in Graves' hyperthyroidism and ophthalmopathy.

The sample here was peripheral blood mononuclear cells (PBMCs), taken at new diagnosis, from a patient treated with antithyroid drugs. Receptors originate from a young woman with Graves disease.

On this clonotype: The likely explanation is a read error, given a far larger clone one base away. The V gene is TRBV11-2, the J gene TRBJ2-7; D is tentatively TRBD1 or TRBD2 (6 bases each). The germline gives CDR1 SGHAT, CDR2 FQNNGV. CDR3 length: 17 residues. The germline V and J ends were trimmed by 7 bases and 7 bases, with 29 bases remaining between them. For the CDR3, the DNA is TGTGCCAGCACCCCCGGGGGCGAAGCTCTCGGGTGGAATGAGCAGTACTTC. Residues: CASTPGGEALGWNEQYF. Combining the CDR3 with reference TRBV11-2 and TRBJ2-7 gives the whole variable domain EAGVAQSPRYKIIEKRQSVAFWCNPISGHATLYWYQQILGQGPKLLIQFQNNGVVDDSQLPKDRFSAERLKGVDSTLKIQPAKLEDSAVYLCASTPGGEALGWNEQYFGPGTRLTVT.

This clonotype was seen repeatedly, ten times or more. The chain carries TRBV3-1 and TRBJ2-2; TRBD2 matches at 12 bases. Unmatched junction bases numbered 5, after V lost 5 bases and J lost 4 bases. The germline V gene has CDR1 LGHDT and CDR2 YNNKEL (reference sequence). The CDR3 is made up of 16 amino acids. CDR3 coding DNA: TGTGCCAGCAGCTTTGGACTAGCGGGGTTCACCGGGGAGCTGTTTTTT. This sequence encodes CASSFGLAGFTGELFF.

The chain uses TRBV4-1 and TRBJ1-2; possibly TRBD1 for D (5 bases). The V gene lost 4 bases and the J gene lost 7 bases, with 19 bases spanning the gap. CDR3 length: 15 amino acids. Germline V lookup: CDR1 MGHRA, CDR2 YSYEKL. CDR3: CASSLLVGHPGGYTF. CDR3 bases: TGCGCCAGCAGCCTACTGGTCGGACACCCGGGTGGCTACACCTTC.

V usage is TRBV14 and J usage is TRBJ2-7, with D unresolved. Germline CDR1 SGHDN, CDR2 FVKESK. The CDR3 spans 11 residues. Trimming left V 3 bases short and J 7 bases short, with 7 bases between. The CDR3 nucleotides are TGTGCCAGCAGCCACGGTCGGGAGCAGTACTTC. Its translation is CASSHGREQYF.

A word on this clonotype: A much larger clone sits a single nucleotide away, making a read error possible. The V gene is TRBV7-2, the J gene TRBJ2-1; 12 nucleotides match TRBD2. The CDR3 covers 13 residues. The germline CDR1 and CDR2 sequences are SGHTA and FQGNSA. V shed 4 bases and J 16 bases; nucleotides not matched to a gene: 8. CDR3 loop: CTSSSGLAGQTFF. For the CDR3, the DNA is TGTACCAGCAGCTCGGGACTAGCGGGCCAGACCTTCTTC.